Listed below are T cell receptor beta chains from one sample, sequenced in a study of shared clonotypes between healthy human individuals. The method was immunoSEQ multiplex PCR; TCRdb's version includes in-frame clones alone and lacks a portion of them. The table has about 460,000 clones, about 74% seen once. The sample consisted of PBMCs. The receptors stem from a woman aged 40 to 50 in good health. Some clones in this sample may be carry-over from other donors' samples. CDR3s include the opening cysteine and the closing phenylalanine or tryptophan. D genes are given only for firm matches. Some rows mark clone size as missing; the rest say once, few, many or name a class of expanded clone.

V,J,size,D,CDR3,DNA
TRBV7-2,TRBJ2-7,many,.,CASSLAGQGAYEQYF,TGTGCCAGCAGCTTAGCAGGTCAGGGAGCCTACGAGCAGTACTTC
TRBV28,TRBJ1-2,.,.,CASSLFPGEYGYTF,TGTGCCAGCAGTTTGTTTCCTGGTGAATATGGCTACACCTTC
TRBV11-2,TRBJ2-3,.,TRBD2,CASSSTLAGGADTQYF,TGTGCCAGCAGCTCCACATTAGCGGGAGGAGCAGATACGCAGTATTTT
TRBV9,TRBJ2-5,few,TRBD1,CASSSRQGLGETQYF,TGTGCCAGCAGCTCCCGACAGGGTTTAGGAGAGACCCAGTACTTC
TRBV10-3,TRBJ2-7,.,TRBD1,CAISVGTASYEQYF,TGTGCCATCAGTGTTGGGACAGCCTCCTACGAGCAGTACTTC
TRBV6-1,TRBJ1-5,.,.,CASTPGQSNQPQHF,TGTGCCAGCACGCCCGGACAGAGCAATCAGCCCCAGCATTTT
TRBV5-1,TRBJ1-1,.,TRBD1,CASSLPGGAEAFF,TGCGCCAGCAGCTTACCAGGGGGAGCTGAAGCTTTCTTT
TRBV28,TRBJ2-1,.,.,CASSPEKWRSYNEQFF,TGTGCCAGCAGCCCGGAGAAGTGGAGGTCCTACAATGAGCAGTTCTTC
TRBV15,TRBJ1-2,.,.,CATSAENYGYTF,TGTGCCACCAGTGCAGAGAACTATGGCTACACCTTC
TRBV19,TRBJ2-4,.,TRBD1,CASSPDRGVAKNIQYF,TGTGCCAGTAGCCCGGACAGGGGGGTAGCCAAAAACATTCAGTACTTC
TRBV6-1,TRBJ1-1,.,.,CATRSGRYTEAFF,TGTGCCACCCGAAGTGGACGGTACACTGAAGCTTTCTTT
TRBV5-4,TRBJ2-5,.,.,CASSLVSSPETQYF,TGTGCCAGCAGCTTGGTATCTAGTCCAGAGACCCAGTACTTC
TRBV4-1,TRBJ2-7,.,.,CASSRGGISGTYEQYF,TGCGCCAGCAGCCGAGGAGGAATATCGGGTACATACGAGCAGTACTTC
TRBV18,TRBJ1-2,.,TRBD1,CASSPGTGYGYTF,TGTGCCAGCTCACCTGGGACAGGCTATGGCTACACCTTC
TRBV10-3,TRBJ1-2,.,.,CAISGSGGDVGYTF,TGTGCCATCAGTGGTTCCGGGGGGGACGTGGGCTACACCTTC
TRBV2,TRBJ1-2,.,.,CARNRVQSNDGYTF,TGTGCCAGAAACAGGGTGCAGAGTAATGATGGCTACACCTTC
TRBV5-1,TRBJ2-5,.,.,CASSLGPTPQETQYF,TGCGCCAGCAGCTTGGGCCCCACTCCCCAAGAGACCCAGTACTTC
TRBV11-2,TRBJ1-2,.,TRBD1,CASSNLRQGLYGYTF,TGTGCCAGCAGCAATTTAAGACAGGGACTCTATGGCTACACCTTC
TRBV19,TRBJ2-5,.,TRBD2,CASSPSGLETQYF,TGTGCCAGTAGCCCTAGCGGGTTAGAGACCCAGTACTTC
TRBV5-6,TRBJ2-7,.,TRBD1,CASSPAWDRKYEQYF,TGTGCCAGCAGCCCCGCCTGGGACAGAAAGTACGAGCAGTACTTC
TRBV29-1,TRBJ2-2,.,TRBD2,CSVAGTSPTGELFF,TGCAGCGTCGCCGGGACTAGCCCCACCGGGGAGCTGTTTTTT
TRBV7-2,TRBJ2-5,.,.,CASSLQARNQETQYF,TGTGCCAGCAGCTTACAGGCGCGGAACCAAGAGACCCAGTACTTC
TRBV28,TRBJ2-4,.,.,CASSIRAGAGTKNIQYF,TGTGCCAGCAGCATTAGGGCGGGGGCTGGTACCAAAAACATTCAGTACTTC